Below, 8 T cell receptor beta chains from the same sample are listed, as sequenced in a study of memory CD4+ T cells and cytomegalovirus serostatus (dated by TCRdb to about 2019). Library creation used the immunoSEQ multiplex PCR assay. The clones in this table, taken by TCRdb from immuneACCESS, are in-frame only. Not every clone is retained; where verified, under half of the shortfall comes from an unresolved V gene, and the cause of the rest is unknown. The sample profile shows 35,000 to 45,000 clones; 70% to 85% of them were found once. Clones ranked in the top ten supply approximately 5% of the sample. A FACSAria II was used to sort memory CD4+ T cells, defined as single viable CD3+CD4+CD8-CD45RO+ cells. Material: memory CD4+ T cells from blood. The receptor set was obtained from an adult in good health and CMV-seropositive.

The chain recombines TRBV9 with TRBJ2-5; the D gene is possibly TRBD1 (5 bases). In germline, CDR1 is SGDLS, CDR2 YYNGEE. The CDR3 has 15 amino acids. Trimming left V 0 bases short and J 1 base short, with 10 bases between. This CDR3 is CASSVATTAQETQYF. In DNA, the CDR3 is TGTGCCAGCAGCGTAGCTACGACAGCCCAAGAGACCCAGTACTTC.

This chain joins TRBV7-2 and TRBJ1-5; 8 nucleotides match TRBD1. This CDR3 comprises 14 residues. The J segment lost 4 bases and the V segment lost 3 bases, leaving 2 bases of the junction unmatched. The germline CDR1 and CDR2 sequences are SGHTA and FQGNSA. As DNA, the CDR3 is TGTGCCAGCAGCTTCAGACAGGGGAATCAGCCCCAGCATTTT. Its protein product is CASSFRQGNQPQHF.

J is TRBJ1-2 and V is TRBV25-1; D gene ambiguous. V shed 1 base and J shed 8 bases, with 5 bases lying between them. Germline V gene lookup returns CDR1 MGHDK and CDR2 SYGVNS. This CDR3 region has 11 residues. The CDR3 sequence is CASSESGGYTF. CDR3 DNA sequence: TGTGCCAGCAGTGAATCAGGAGGCTACACCTTC.

The genes are TRBV28 and TRBJ2-7, with D perhaps matching TRBD1 (6 bases). Per the germline V gene, CDR1 is MDHEN and CDR2 is SYDVKM. Trimming took off 6 bases at V and 6 bases at J, with 27 bases between the two ends. The length of the CDR3 is 17 residues. The CDR3 spells CASSPSQGSRFIGEQYF. CDR3 nucleotides: TGTGCCAGCAGCCCGAGTCAGGGGTCACGCTTTATTGGCGAGCAGTACTTC.

This chain uses TRBV5-1 with TRBJ2-7; D gene ambiguous. The germline CDR1 and CDR2 sequences are SGHRS and YFSETQ. The CDR3 extends over 13 amino acids. The V end lost 0 bases, the J end lost 8 bases, and 12 bases lay between the germline ends. This CDR3 reads CASSLAGYSKQYF. The DNA of the CDR3 is TGCGCCAGCAGCTTGGCCGGCTACTCGAAGCAGTACTTC.

V gene TRBV4-2 combines with J gene TRBJ1-2; D gene unclear. The CDR3 consists of 13 residues. Trimming shortened V by 0 bases and J by 7 bases, and 9 bases separated the two germline ends. The V gene's germline CDR1 is LGHNA and CDR2 YNFKEQ. CDR3 region: CASSQETGFGYTF. CDR3 DNA sequence: TGTGCCAGCAGCCAAGAAACCGGGTTTGGCTACACCTTC.

DNA for the CDR3: TGTGCCAGCAGCCGGTGGCCAGGCTACAATGAGCAGTTCTTC. Its translation: CASSRWPGYNEQFF. This chain connects TRBV11-1 to TRBJ2-1; no reliable D call. The germline gives CDR1 SGHAT, CDR2 FQDESV (reference sequence). The CDR3 has 14 residues. Trimming stripped 5 bases from V and 3 bases from J, with 11 bases between. The complete variable domain, with remaining parts taken from reference TRBV11-1 and TRBJ2-1, reads EAEVAQSPRYKITEKSQAVAFWCDPISGHATLYWYRQILGQGPELLVQFQDESVVDDSQLPKDRFSAERLKGVDSTLKIQPAELGDSAMYLCASSRWPGYNEQFFGPGTRLTVL.

This chain joins TRBV7-5 and TRBJ2-5; the table's D call TRBD2 went unverified against the DNA. TRBV7-5 is designated a pseudogene. This CDR3 contains 16 residues. The CDR3 loop reads CVRSLMISGAQETQYF. The CDR3 nucleotides read TGTGTCAGAAGCTTGATGATTAGCGGGGCCCAAGAGACCCAGTACTTC.